Listed below are T cell receptor beta chains from one sample, sequenced in a study of blood T cells in healthy people across ages. TCRdb analysed the 5' RACE reads with MiXCR anew, one entry per CDR3 protein. The sample shows over 600,000 distinct CDR3 sequences, 46% of them seen only once. Sequenced: blood. The origin of the receptors is an elderly man in good health. CDR3s include the opening cysteine and the closing phenylalanine or tryptophan. A D gene is named only where the DNA matches it firmly. A clone size is listed for some rows: how often the clone was seen (once, few, many), or a class if it is expanded.

TRBJ2-7 - TRBV6-2/TRBV6-3 - TGTGCCAGCAGGTTCGGGGGGACAGGAGTCTACGAGCAGTACTTC CASRFGGTGVYEQYF
TRBJ2-7 TRBD1 TRBV5-6 once TGTGCCAGCAGCAGAACGGACAGGGGATTCTACGAGCAGTACTTC CASSRTDRGFYEQYF
TRBJ2-1 - TRBV4-2 - TGTGCCAGCAACCAAGTCCGCTTGGAGCAGTTCTTC CASNQVRLEQFF
TRBJ2-3 - TRBV11-2 - TGTGCCAGCAGCTTAATTGGAGGAATTAGCACAGATACGCAGTATTTT CASSLIGGISTDTQYF
TRBJ1-6 TRBD1 TRBV6-8 - TGTGCCAGTCCGACAGGGTGCTTTGCACCCCTCCACTTT CASPTGCFAPLHF
TRBJ1-2 - TRBV18 - TGTGCCAGCTCTCGGCACAGGGACGATGGCTACACCTTC CASSRHRDDGYTF
TRBJ2-4 - TRBV25-1 few TGTGCCAGCAGTGAAGTTACTAGCAGCTCAGGACTAGCCAAAAACATTCAGTACTTC CASSEVTSSSGLAKNIQYF
TRBJ1-3 TRBD1 TRBV2 - TGTGCCAGCAGTGAGCTGGGGGACAGAGGATACTCTGGAAACACCATATATTTT CASSELGDRGYSGNTIYF
TRBJ2-5 - TRBV6-2/TRBV6-3 - TGTGCCAGCAACCTTCCGAAAGAGACCCAGTACTTC CASNLPKETQYF
TRBJ1-2 TRBD1 TRBV11-1 - TGTGCCAGCAGCCTAACAAAAAATAGGGGGCCTTGGGGCTACACCTTC CASSLTKNRGPWGYTF
TRBJ1-1 - TRBV7-6 - TGTGCCAGCAGCTTAGAGGGGGGAGTAGTCAGGGGCGAGACTGAAGCTTTCTTT CASSLEGGVVRGETEAFF
TRBJ1-1 TRBD1 TRBV29-1 - TGCAGCGTGCCGGACAGGGGAGGCACTGAAGCTTTCTTT CSVPDRGGTEAFF
TRBJ2-3 - TRBV20-1 - TGCAGTGCCGGCACCACGACAGATACGCAGTATTTT CSAGTTTDTQYF
TRBJ2-1 - TRBV6-6 - TGTGCCAGCAGAAGCGTGAACTACTACAATGAGCAGTTCTTC CASRSVNYYNEQFF
TRBJ2-1 TRBD2 TRBV10-3 - TGTGCCATCAGTGGATCCCAGACTAGCGGGAGCCTGAGCTCCTACAATGAGCAGTTCTTC CAISGSQTSGSLSSYNEQFF
TRBJ2-5 TRBD2 TRBV9 - TGTGCCAGCAGCGTAGGCGGAACGGGAGGGATCCAAGAGACCCAGTACTTC CASSVGGTGGIQETQYF
TRBJ1-1 TRBD1 TRBV3-1 few TGTGCCAGCACCTCCGGGACAGGGGCGTCCGGGAACACTGAAGCTTTCTTT CASTSGTGASGNTEAFF
TRBJ2-5 - TRBV5-1 few TGCGCCAGCAGCTTGGTGCAGGGACCGGTTAATGAGCAGTACTTC CASSLVQGPVNEQYF
TRBJ2-7 - TRBV5-1 few TGCGCCAGCAGTCAAAGGCCCGAAGGAAGCTACGAGCAGTACTTC CASSQRPEGSYEQYF
TRBJ2-3 - TRBV11-1 few TGTGCCAGCAGCTTAATCGGGAGTGGGACAGATACGCAGTATTTT CASSLIGSGTDTQYF
TRBJ2-3 - TRBV12-3/TRBV12-4 - TGTGCCAGCTCTCGTAGCTTTGCGGGCACAGATACGCAGTATTTT CASSRSFAGTDTQYF
TRBJ2-1 - TRBV29-1 few TGCAGCGTTAATTCCGTTTCCCTCTACAATGAGCAGTTCTTC CSVNSVSLYNEQFF
TRBJ2-2 TRBD2 TRBV6-2/TRBV6-3 few TGTGCCAGCAGTCTAGCGGGAGTCGGGGAGCTGTTTTTT CASSLAGVGELFF
TRBJ2-7 TRBD2 TRBV20-1 - TGCAGTGCTAGCAAGGGCGGGGGATCGGGAGAGCAGTACTTC CSASKGGGSGEQYF
TRBJ2-1 - TRBV7-2 - TGTGCCAGCAGCGTAGCGAGGGCGGCAAATGAGCAGTTCTTC CASSVARAANEQFF
TRBJ2-5 - TRBV6-6 - TGTGCCAGCAGTCTAGGACCCGGGCTTGGGGAGCAGTACTTC CASSLGPGLGEQYF
TRBJ2-3 TRBD2 TRBV29-1 - TGCAGCGTTGGACTAGCGGGAGCCCTTGATACGCAGTATTTT CSVGLAGALDTQYF
TRBJ2-2 TRBD2 TRBV7-2 - TGTGCCAGCAGCTCCACCAGCGGGGCGAACACCGGGGAGCTGTTTTTT CASSSTSGANTGELFF
TRBJ2-4 TRBD2 TRBV20-1 few TGCAGTGCTAGAGATAGGGTTAGCGGGAGGGCATTGGAGGGGTGGGACAAAAACATTCAGTACTTC CSARDRVSGRALEGWDKNIQYF
TRBJ2-5 TRBD1 TRBV25-1 - TGTGCCAGCTCCTCTTTACAGGGGCGGGAGACCCAGTACTTC CASSSLQGRETQYF
TRBJ2-2 - TRBV20-1 few TGCAGTGCTCCGGTGACGTCGAACACCGGGGAGCTGTTTTTT CSAPVTSNTGELFF
TRBJ1-1 TRBD1 TRBV3-1 - TGTGCCAGCAGCCAAGCGGACAGGGATACTGAAGCTTTCTTT CASSQADRDTEAFF
TRBJ2-7 TRBD1 TRBV3-1 many TGTGCCAGCAGCCAAGACGGACAGGGGCCTCAACACGAGCAGTACTTC CASSQDGQGPQHEQYF
TRBJ2-1 TRBD1 TRBV18 many TGTGCCAGCTCACCCGGGACAGAGGTCAATGAGCAGTTCTTC CASSPGTEVNEQFF
TRBJ1-6 TRBD1 TRBV20-1 - TGCAGTGCTAACAGGGGAGTCACCTATAATTCACCCCTCCACTTT CSANRGVTYNSPLHF
TRBJ2-1 - TRBV18 few TGTGCCAGCTCACCTACAGGACAGAGATACAATGAGCAGTTCTTC CASSPTGQRYNEQFF
TRBJ2-1 - TRBV5-1 - TGCGCCAGCATCCCCCTACAGGGAGCACCGAATGAGCAGTTCTTC CASIPLQGAPNEQFF
TRBJ2-5 - TRBV15 - TGTGCCACCAGCAGAGATCCCTCCGGGACAACCTACAATGAGCAGTACTTC CATSRDPSGTTYNEQYF
TRBJ2-5 - TRBV7-2 - TGTGCCAGCAGCCCCCTAGGGGAGGGGGGAGAGACCCAGTACTTC CASSPLGEGGETQYF
TRBJ2-7 - TRBV12-3/TRBV12-4 many TGTGCCAGCACTCCAGGGACACTACCTGGCGGCGAGCAGTACTTC CASTPGTLPGGEQYF
TRBJ2-5 - TRBV21-1 - TGTGCCAGCAGCAAATCCCGGGGCCTACAAGAGACCCAGTACTTC CASSKSRGLQETQYF
TRBJ2-1 - TRBV2 - TGTGCCAGCAGTGAAGTGCGTGGGATAGGGGAGACCCAGTTCTTC CASSEVRGIGETQFF
TRBJ2-1 TRBD2 TRBV5-1 few TGCGCCAGCAGCTTGGTACCGCGGGAGAAAACAACCCTCTACAATGAGCAGTTCTTC CASSLVPREKTTLYNEQFF
TRBJ2-7 - TRBV7-2 few TGTGCCAGCAGCGTAGAAGGACTCTACGAGCAGTACTTC CASSVEGLYEQYF
TRBJ2-1 - TRBV5-1 many TGCGCCAGCAGACTTCTGGACTCCCTGGGGAATGAGCAGTTCTTC CASRLLDSLGNEQFF